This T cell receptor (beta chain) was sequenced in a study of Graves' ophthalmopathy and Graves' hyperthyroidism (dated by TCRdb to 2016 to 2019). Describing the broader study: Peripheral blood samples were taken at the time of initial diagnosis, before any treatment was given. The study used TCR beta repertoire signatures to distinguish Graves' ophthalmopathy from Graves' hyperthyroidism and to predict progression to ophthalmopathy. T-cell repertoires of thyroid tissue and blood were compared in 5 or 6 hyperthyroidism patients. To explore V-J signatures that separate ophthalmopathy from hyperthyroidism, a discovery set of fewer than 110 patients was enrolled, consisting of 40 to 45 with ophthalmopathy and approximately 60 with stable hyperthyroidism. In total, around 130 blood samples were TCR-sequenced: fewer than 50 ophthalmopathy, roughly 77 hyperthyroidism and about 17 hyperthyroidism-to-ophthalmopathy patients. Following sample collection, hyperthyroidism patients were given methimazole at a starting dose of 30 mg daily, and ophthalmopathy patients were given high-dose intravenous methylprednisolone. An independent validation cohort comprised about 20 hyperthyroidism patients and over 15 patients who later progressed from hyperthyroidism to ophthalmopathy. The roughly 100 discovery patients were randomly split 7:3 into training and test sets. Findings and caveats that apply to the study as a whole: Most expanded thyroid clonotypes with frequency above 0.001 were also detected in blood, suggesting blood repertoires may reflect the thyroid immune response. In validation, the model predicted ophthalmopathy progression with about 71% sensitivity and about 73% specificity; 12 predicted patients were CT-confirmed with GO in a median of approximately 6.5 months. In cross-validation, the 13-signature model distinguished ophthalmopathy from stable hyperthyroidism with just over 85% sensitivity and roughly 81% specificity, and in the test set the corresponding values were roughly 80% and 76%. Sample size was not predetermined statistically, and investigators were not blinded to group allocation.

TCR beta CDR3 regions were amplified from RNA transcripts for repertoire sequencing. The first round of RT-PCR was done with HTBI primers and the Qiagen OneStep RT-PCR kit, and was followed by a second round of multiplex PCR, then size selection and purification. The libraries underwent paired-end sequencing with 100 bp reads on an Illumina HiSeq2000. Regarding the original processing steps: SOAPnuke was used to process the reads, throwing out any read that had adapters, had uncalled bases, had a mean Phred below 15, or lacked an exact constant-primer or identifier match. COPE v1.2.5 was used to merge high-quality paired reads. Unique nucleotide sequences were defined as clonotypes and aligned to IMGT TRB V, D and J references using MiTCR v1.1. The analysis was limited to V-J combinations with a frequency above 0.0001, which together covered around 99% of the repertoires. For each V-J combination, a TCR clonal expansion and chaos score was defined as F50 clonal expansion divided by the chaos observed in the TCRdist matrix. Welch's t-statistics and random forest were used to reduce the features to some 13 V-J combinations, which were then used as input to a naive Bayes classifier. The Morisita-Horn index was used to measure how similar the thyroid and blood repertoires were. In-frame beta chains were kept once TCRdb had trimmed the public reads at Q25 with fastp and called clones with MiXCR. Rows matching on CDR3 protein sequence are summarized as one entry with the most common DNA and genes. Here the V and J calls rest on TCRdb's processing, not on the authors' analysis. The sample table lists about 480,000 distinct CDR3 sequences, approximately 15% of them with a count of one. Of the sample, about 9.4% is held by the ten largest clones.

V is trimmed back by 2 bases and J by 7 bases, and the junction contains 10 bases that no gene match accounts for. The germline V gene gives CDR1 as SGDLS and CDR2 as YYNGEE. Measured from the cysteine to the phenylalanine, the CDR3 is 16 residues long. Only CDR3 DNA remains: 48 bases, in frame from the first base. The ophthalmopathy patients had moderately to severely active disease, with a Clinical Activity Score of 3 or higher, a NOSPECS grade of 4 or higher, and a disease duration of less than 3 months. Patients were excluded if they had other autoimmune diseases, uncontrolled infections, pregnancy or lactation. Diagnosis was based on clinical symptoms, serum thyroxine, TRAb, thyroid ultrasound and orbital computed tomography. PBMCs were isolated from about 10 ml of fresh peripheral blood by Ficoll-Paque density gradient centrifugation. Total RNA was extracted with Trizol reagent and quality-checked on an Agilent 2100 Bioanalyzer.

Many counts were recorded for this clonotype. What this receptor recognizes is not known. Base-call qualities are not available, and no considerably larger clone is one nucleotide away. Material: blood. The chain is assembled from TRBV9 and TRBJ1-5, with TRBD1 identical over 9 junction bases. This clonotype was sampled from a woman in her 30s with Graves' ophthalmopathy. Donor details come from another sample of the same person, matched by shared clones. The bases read TGTGCCAGCAGCGTTACCCGGGACAGGGTTTACCAGCCCCAGCATTTT. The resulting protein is CASSVTRDRVYQPQHF.